This T cell receptor (beta chain) is from a study of cytomegalovirus exposure and HLA in healthy donors (dated by TCRdb to 2016 to 2017). For context, the study as a whole: An earlier analysis of approximately 640 of the donors reported 250 to 300 Gb of sequence data and around 120 million unique TCR beta sequences from 190 million or so T cells. Approximately 300 gigabases of sequencing data and tens of millions of unique TCR sequences made up an early release that covered 500 to 700 HLA-typed donors. Of the roughly 400 genotyped donors, less than 85% were placed in the genetic ancestry cluster associated with self-reported Caucasian donors. The study aimed to test whether cataloging public T cell receptors could reveal signatures of past pathogen exposure. The study used immunosequencing to profile the T cell repertoires of approximately 690 subjects and linked those repertoires to cytomegalovirus serostatus. Along with the roughly 610-subject first cohort, a separate validation cohort of around 110 different subjects was used. The study combined high-throughput TCR immunosequencing, statistical association of individual TCRs with disease status, and machine learning to predict cytomegalovirus infection status. In a later analysis, previously published TCR beta repertoires from 600 to 850 donors were re-analyzed and high-resolution HLA genotyping was added so that TCR occurrence patterns could be studied. In the later analysis, no new phenotypic data were used to find candidate immune exposures; instead, reliance was placed on TCR beta sequences and their occurrence across donors. In an earlier analysis of 587 of the donors, high-throughput TCR beta sequencing was used to judge whether each TCR beta V gene segment behaved as functional or pseudogenic. Donor age, sex, ethnicity and CMV serostatus were collected together with the repertoire data. In a later genetic analysis, genome-wide SNP genotypes for about three fifths of the 666 donors were used, and that subset was treated as a discovery cohort. Every discovery cohort repertoire had been produced on one sequencing platform. Class I and class II HLA loci were covered by the typing at four-digit resolution. Typing coverage varied by locus: about 620-630 donors for A, B, C, DRB1 and DQB1; 500 to 550 for DQA1; 600 to 610 for DPA1; some 470 for DPB1. Because of strong linkage in the cohort, 4 to 6 DR-DQ haplotypes were treated as single units for association and clustering. Among several hundred genotyped donors of the cohort, an average of about 240,000 unique TCR beta nucleotide sequences was sequenced per donor, of which about 18% were non-productive. On the study overall, not on this receptor specifically: According to the authors, the approach could potentially be generalized to other disease states and immunological phenotypes. Some IMGT-functional V segments, including TRBV6-2 and TRBV6-3, could not be distinguished by the 87-base-pair reads and were therefore excluded. Linkage disequilibrium might explain the correlated functional status among segregating V segments, but an unknown experimental factor could not be excluded. A later genetic analysis reported fewer N-insertions in productive TCRs among donors in an Asian-associated ancestry cluster than the roughly 700-donor mean. According to a later analysis, TCR association rates differed among HLA loci, with DRB1 alleles showing the most associated TCRs and HLA-C alleles showing the fewest. Cytomegalovirus status was reported to be diagnosed by the classifier with high specificity and sensitivity in both the original and validation cohorts. A group of highly shared sequence variants was considered likely to be a technical artifact of the sequencing pipeline. Most TCR sequences were observed very rarely across donors, whereas some public TCRs were present in many individuals. In a later analysis, most CMV-associated TCR beta chains were found to appear HLA-restricted, with HLA associations seemingly driven largely by CMV exposure. The earlier analysis of 587 of the donors excluded seventeen rarely observed V segments, including chromosome 9 orphons, because counts were too low. A few of the identified cytomegalovirus-associated TCR beta chains were confirmed in vitro to be specific for cytomegalovirus antigens. Broadly in line with IMGT annotations, most TCR beta V segments showed up in productive rearrangements about 90% or about 30% of the time in an earlier analysis of about 500 of the donors. When HLA alleles, especially DR and DQ, strongly co-occurred, TCR associations were difficult to assign to individual alleles. A further reported finding was that TCR beta sequences accurately predicted the HLA-A and HLA-B alleles for most subjects in the first cohort. A later analysis found that HLA-associated TCR beta chains were more clonally expanded and had lower generation probabilities than equally common non-associated chains. In a later analysis, several top co-occurrence clusters were reported to appear linked to parvovirus B19, influenza, CMV and Epstein-Barr virus. In a later analysis, more than 15,000 TCR beta sequences were associated with specific HLA alleles at a false discovery rate of 0.05. Only TCR beta chains were sequenced in this cohort, and the absence of alpha or paired-chain data limited detectable features. Because some donors lacked HLA typing at each locus, the association tests relied only on the typed subset. CMV serostatus was the only immune exposure information available for the cohort. A later genetic analysis associated a missense DCLRE1C variant with V-gene and J-gene trimming of TCR beta chains, and an independent cohort replicated the association. Roughly uniform sequencing depth across donors was assumed in presence/absence analyses, although this assumption may not hold. The study gave a list of under 200 TCR beta chains associated with cytomegalovirus.

The cohort consisted of 600 to 700 healthy bone marrow donors. At the time of sampling, all cohort members were nominally healthy, though unrecorded immune exposures were likely present. The donor tested CMV seropositive and was one of the 289 seropositive cohort members. Every donor gave a peripheral blood sample, and the peripheral blood mononuclear cells from that sample were used for TCR beta sequencing. The Qiagen DNeasy Blood Extraction Kit was used to extract genomic DNA from the blood cell samples. A word on this clone: Its binding antigen is unknown.

Trimming takes 3 bases from V and 2 bases from J, and the germline ends sit 14 bases apart. The CDR3 runs 16 residues from the cysteine to the phenylalanine. Kept here is only the CDR3 DNA, which spans 48 bases and is read in frame from base 1. The germline V gene gives CDR1 as MGHDK and CDR2 as SYGVNS. The library came from the immunoSEQ multiplex PCR assay. The multiplex PCR relied on a mix of 60 forward primers for TCR Vbeta segments and 13 reverse primers for TCR Jbeta segments. Amplification of the CDR3 region of rearranged TCR beta genes was performed with a multiplex PCR assay on genomic DNA. The Illumina HiSeq System was used to sequence the amplified TCR beta libraries as 87-base-pair reads. The source study handled its data this way. Across the 666 repertoires, a later analysis counted tens of millions of unique TCR beta chains, approximately 10 million of which were shared by at least two donors. Raw reads were error-corrected and collapsed into unique sequences by a nearest-neighbor algorithm in which closely related sequences were merged to remove PCR and sequencing errors. Alignment of CDR3 sequences to IMGT reference sequences was used to assign V, D and J gene segments. For a sequence to be retained, at least a six-nucleotide match to both a V gene segment and a J gene segment was required. Rearrangements were called productive when the CDR3 lacked stop codons and stayed in frame with V and J; all others were non-productive. Following IMGT convention, CDR3 was defined as the stretch from the second conserved V-encoded cysteine up to the conserved J-encoded phenylalanine. Sequences without an unambiguous match to a single V gene segment were excluded from the earlier analysis of several hundred of the donors. In an earlier analysis of several hundred of the donors, a V segment was called functional when productive rearrangements were above 56.7%, and segregating when the standard deviation between donors exceeded 5%. To diagnose cytomegalovirus status from the catalog of TCR beta chain sequences, a statistical classification framework was built. In a later analysis, TCR nucleotide sequences were compared against IMGT/GENE-DB human TR gene sequences so that V and J genes could be assigned. A later analysis assigned CDR3 sequences and most-parsimonious VDJ recombination scenarios with the TCRdist pipeline. In a later analysis, each TCR beta chain was defined by its CDR3 amino acid sequence together with its V-gene family, and reads lacking a unique V-gene family were excluded. A later analysis removed 500 to 650 highly shared, low-generation-probability nucleotide sequences to deal with suspected cross-contamination and a sequencing artifact. In a later analysis, a clonal expansion index was calculated for each public chain from normalized within-repertoire ranks of inferred template counts. In a later analysis, generation probabilities were computed with a VDJ recombination model fitted to out-of-frame rearrangements, and the resulting probabilities were checked against IGoR. Hypergeometric tests were used in a later analysis to score TCR-TCR, TCR-HLA and TCR-CMV co-occurrence, with a repertoire-size bias correction applied to the TCR pairs. In a later analysis, false discovery rates were estimated by permuting HLA or CMV assignments 20 times. In a later analysis, co-occurring TCRs were grouped using DBSCAN, with TCRdist sequence similarity added in when clustering inside HLA-allele-positive subsets. Co-occurrence clustering excluded repertoires with fewer than 30,000 or more than 120,000 public chains, plus five with anomalous nucleotide sharing. TCRdb carries this immuneACCESS record with in-frame sequences only. Its versions omit some clonotypes, under half of them owing to an unresolved V gene in the studies checked, with the rest unexplained. Clone size and the V and J calls come from that table; the DNA yielded D and trimming. This sample's table lists 150,000 to 200,000 clones. The top ten hold 0.65% to 0.9% of the sample.

The V gene is TRBV25-1 and the J gene is TRBJ2-1; 5 matching bases give a weak D call of TRBD2. This receptor was identified in a woman aged 18 to 35 in good health and CMV-seropositive. Source material: PBMCs. The CDR3 sequence is CASSDFTARAYNEQFF. The sequenced DNA: TGTGCCAGCAGTGACTTCACAGCGAGGGCCTACAATGAGCAGTTCTTC.